This entry lists 20 T cell receptor beta chains sequenced from one sample in a study of OX40 agonist ivuxolimab in advanced cancers. Sequencing used immunoSEQ multiplex PCR; TCRdb keeps in-frame clones, though not all of them. The sample contains about 19,000 clones, about three quarters of which appear only once. Material: CD4+ or CD8+ T cells sorted from blood, obtained in a trial of the OX40 agonist ivuxolimab. These receptors were obtained from an adult with an advanced solid tumor such as melanoma, head and neck, liver or kidney cancer.

The rearrangement links TRBV2 to TRBJ1-2, with no clear D. Trimming left V 2 bases short and J 4 bases short, with 11 bases between. Germline CDR1 and CDR2: SNHLY and FYNNEI. This CDR3 has 14 residues. The CDR3 spells CASSEILKVYGYTF. CDR3 in DNA: TGTGCCAGCAGTGAAATCTTGAAGGTCTATGGCTACACCTTC.

The chain's CDR3 is CASSAGVPEAFF. CDR3 sequence (DNA): TGTGCCAGCAGTGCCGGGGTACCTGAAGCTTTCTTT. This chain uses TRBV9 with TRBJ1-1; no firm D call. CDR3 length: 12 amino acids. The germline V gene has CDR1 SGDLS and CDR2 YYNGEE. Trimming cost V 5 bases and J 6 bases, with 11 bases left between them.

This clone appeared a few times. The chain couples TRBV7-9 to TRBJ2-7; D is possibly TRBD1 (5 bases). Trimming stripped 5 bases from V and 2 bases from J, with 16 bases between. Germline-derived CDR1 and CDR2 are SEHNR and FQNEAQ (reference sequence). This CDR3 has 15 residues. The CDR3 is CASSDQGSSTYEQYF. The DNA of the CDR3 is TGTGCCAGCAGCGATCAGGGTAGTTCGACCTACGAGCAGTACTTC.

The DNA for the CDR3 is TGTGCCAGCAGCGCGGCGACAGGACCCGAGCAGTACTTC. Its translation is CASSAATGPEQYF. The J gene is TRBJ2-7, the V gene TRBV7-2; maybe TRBD1 (6 bases). Germline CDR1 SGHTA, CDR2 FQGNSA. CDR3 length equals 13 residues. The V end was cut by 5 bases, the J end by 6 bases, with 14 bases between.

The chain employs TRBV27 and TRBJ1-6; D gene unclear. This CDR3 region has 14 residues. Trimming took off 2 bases at V and 0 bases at J, with 2 bases between the two ends. The germline V gene encodes CDR1 MNHEY and CDR2 SMNVEV (reference sequence). The CDR3 coding sequence is TGTGCCAGCAGTTTAAGCTCCTATAATTCACCCCTCCACTTT. Protein: CASSLSSYNSPLHF.

This rearrangement joins TRBV19 to TRBJ2-1; 8 bases are a match to TRBD2. V lost 1 base, J lost 5 bases, and 28 bases stayed unmatched. The CDR3 sequence is 23 residues long. The germline gives CDR1 LNHDA, CDR2 SQIVND (reference sequence). CDR3 residues: CASSIGVRLAKDTQMPGHNEQFF. The CDR3 DNA reads TGTGCCAGTAGTATAGGGGTAAGACTAGCGAAAGATACCCAGATGCCTGGGCACAATGAGCAGTTCTTC.

The gene calls are TRBV2 and TRBJ1-2; D is undetermined. Trimming stripped 4 bases from V and 0 bases from J, with 3 bases between. There are 12 residues in the CDR3. Germline loops: CDR1 SNHLY, CDR2 FYNNEI. CDR3 DNA sequence: TGTGCCAGCAGTGCCCCTAACTATGGCTACACCTTC. Translated, it gives CASSAPNYGYTF.

The V call is TRBV5-1, the J call TRBJ1-1; D is ambiguous. The CDR3 totals 14 residues. Trimming removed 0 bases from V and 0 bases from J, with 6 bases in between. CDR1 is SGHRS, CDR2 YFSETQ, per germline. The CDR3 loop is CASSLGGLNTEAFF. CDR3 nucleotides: TGCGCCAGCAGCTTGGGGGGTTTGAACACTGAAGCTTTCTTT.

This clone was seen a handful of times. The rearrangement uses TRBV4-1 and TRBJ2-5, with D perhaps TRBD2 (6 bases). This CDR3 comprises 11 residues. Trimming shortened V by 4 bases and J by 9 bases, and 9 bases separated the two germline ends. The V gene's germline CDR1 is MGHRA and CDR2 YSYEKL. The CDR3 DNA is TGCGCCAGCAGCCGTGGGGACTCCCAGTACTTC. Residues: CASSRGDSQYF.

The V call is TRBV15, the J call TRBJ2-5; D may be TRBD1 (6 bases). The J call may be mistaken, given a closer DNA end match to TRBJ2-7. CDR3 length: 15 amino acids. Germline loops: CDR1 LNHNV, CDR2 YYDKDF (reference sequence). The DNA for the CDR3 is TGTGCCACCAGCAGAGATGAGGGGACACTCTTCGAGCAGTACTTC. This translates into CATSRDEGTLFEQYF.

The chain uses TRBV23-1 and TRBJ2-4, with a weak D call TRBD2 (5 bases). TRBV23-1 qualifies as an ORF whose function is uncertain. The CDR3 totals 16 residues. Trimming left V 4 bases short and J 0 bases short, with 13 bases between. The CDR3 region has the DNA TGCGCCAGCAGTCTGAGGAGGTTGAGAGCCAAAAACATTCAGTACTTC. It codes for CASSLRRLRAKNIQYF.

This clone was seen only once. The chain is built from TRBV4-1 and TRBJ2-7; D gene uncertain. Trimming cost V 4 bases and J 3 bases, with 16 bases left between them. The length of the CDR3 is 15 residues. Germline V gene data show CDR1 as MGHRA and CDR2 as YSYEKL. The CDR3 protein is CASSLQTGVDYEQYF. The CDR3, as DNA: TGCGCCAGCAGCCTTCAAACTGGGGTAGACTACGAGCAGTACTTC.

Written as DNA, the CDR3 is TGTGCCAGCAGCTTTTGCGACAGGGCAGGCAATCAGCCCCAGCATTTT. This codes for CASSFCDRAGNQPQHF. V and J are TRBV7-2 and TRBJ1-5; 7 nucleotides agree with TRBD1. The CDR3 loop spans 16 amino acids. Germline loops: CDR1 SGHTA, CDR2 FQGNSA. Trimming took 3 bases from V and 2 from J; bases not matched to a gene: 7.

The gene calls are TRBV19 and TRBJ2-3; D uncertain. V was clipped by 2 bases and J by 2 bases, with 11 bases between them. The CDR3 spans 15 residues. Germline V CDR1 and CDR2: LNHDA, SQIVND (reference sequence). CDR3 coding DNA: TGTGCCAGTAGTATAACTGGGTCCACCACAGATACGCAGTATTTT. It is translated as CASSITGSTTDTQYF.

This chain joins TRBV6-6 and TRBJ1-5; D gene unclear. This CDR3 contains 14 residues. The V and J ends lost 6 bases and 0 bases respectively, with 9 bases between them. Germline values: CDR1 MNHNY, CDR2 SVGAGI (reference sequence). The CDR3 protein is CASSRGYSNQPQHF. In nucleotides, the CDR3 is TGTGCCAGCAGCCGCGGCTATAGCAATCAGCCCCAGCATTTT.

This clone was counted a few times. This chain links TRBV7-8 with TRBJ1-3; no definite D call. V lost 1 base to trimming and J lost 0 bases, with 7 bases between them. The CDR3 consists of 15 residues. Germline-derived CDR1 and CDR2 are SGHVS and FQNEAQ. The CDR3 loop is CASSLGRYSGNTIYF. The DNA of the CDR3 is TGTGCCAGCAGCTTAGGACGTTACTCTGGAAACACCATATATTTT.

This clone was observed a handful of times. Germline and junction disagree at one end, which may indicate a read error. The chain couples TRBV27 to TRBJ2-1; 7 bases fit TRBD1. The CDR3 runs to 13 residues. Germline V gives CDR1 MNHEY, CDR2 SMNVEV (reference sequence). For the CDR3, the DNA is TGTGCCAGCATCTCTTTTAACGGACAGGAGCTAGTCTTC. Translated: CASISFNGQELVF.

The J gene is TRBJ1-3, the V gene TRBV28; D gene ambiguous. The ends were cut back, 3 bases at V and 3 bases at J, with 9 bases in the middle. The CDR3 has 14 residues. The germline CDR1 and CDR2 sequences are MDHEN and SYDVKM. Here the CDR3 reads CASSFAGGGNTIYF. CDR3 nucleotides: TGTGCCAGCAGTTTTGCGGGCGGTGGAAACACCATATATTTT. The complete variable domain, with remaining parts taken from reference TRBV28 and TRBJ1-3, reads DVKVTQSSRYLVKRTGEKVFLECVQDMDHENMFWYRQDPGLGLRLIYFSYDVKMKEKGDIPEGYSVSREKKERFSLILESASTNQTSMYLCASSFAGGGNTIYFGEGSWLTVV.

The genes are TRBV4-2 and TRBJ1-3; 11 nucleotides align to TRBD1. CDR3 length: 17 residues. After removal of 0 bases from V and 6 bases from J, the junction contained 7 bases not matched to a gene. CDR1 and CDR2 from the germline V gene are LGHNA and YNFKEQ. In DNA form, the CDR3 reads TGTGCCAGCAGCCAAGATCGAGGGACAGGGGGGACAAACACCATATATTTT. The encoded protein is CASSQDRGTGGTNTIYF.

This clone is classed as medium-sized (0.01 to 0.1%). The chain combines TRBV5-1 with TRBJ2-7, with D tentatively TRBD1 (5 bases). Trimming pared 3 bases from V and 0 bases from J, leaving 16 bases between. This CDR3 region has 16 residues. Looked up from germline, CDR1 is SGHRS and CDR2 is YFSETQ. CDR3 bases: TGCGCCAGCAGCTCGGAGATGCGACAGCTCTCCTACGAGCAGTACTTC. Encoded protein: CASSSEMRQLSYEQYF.